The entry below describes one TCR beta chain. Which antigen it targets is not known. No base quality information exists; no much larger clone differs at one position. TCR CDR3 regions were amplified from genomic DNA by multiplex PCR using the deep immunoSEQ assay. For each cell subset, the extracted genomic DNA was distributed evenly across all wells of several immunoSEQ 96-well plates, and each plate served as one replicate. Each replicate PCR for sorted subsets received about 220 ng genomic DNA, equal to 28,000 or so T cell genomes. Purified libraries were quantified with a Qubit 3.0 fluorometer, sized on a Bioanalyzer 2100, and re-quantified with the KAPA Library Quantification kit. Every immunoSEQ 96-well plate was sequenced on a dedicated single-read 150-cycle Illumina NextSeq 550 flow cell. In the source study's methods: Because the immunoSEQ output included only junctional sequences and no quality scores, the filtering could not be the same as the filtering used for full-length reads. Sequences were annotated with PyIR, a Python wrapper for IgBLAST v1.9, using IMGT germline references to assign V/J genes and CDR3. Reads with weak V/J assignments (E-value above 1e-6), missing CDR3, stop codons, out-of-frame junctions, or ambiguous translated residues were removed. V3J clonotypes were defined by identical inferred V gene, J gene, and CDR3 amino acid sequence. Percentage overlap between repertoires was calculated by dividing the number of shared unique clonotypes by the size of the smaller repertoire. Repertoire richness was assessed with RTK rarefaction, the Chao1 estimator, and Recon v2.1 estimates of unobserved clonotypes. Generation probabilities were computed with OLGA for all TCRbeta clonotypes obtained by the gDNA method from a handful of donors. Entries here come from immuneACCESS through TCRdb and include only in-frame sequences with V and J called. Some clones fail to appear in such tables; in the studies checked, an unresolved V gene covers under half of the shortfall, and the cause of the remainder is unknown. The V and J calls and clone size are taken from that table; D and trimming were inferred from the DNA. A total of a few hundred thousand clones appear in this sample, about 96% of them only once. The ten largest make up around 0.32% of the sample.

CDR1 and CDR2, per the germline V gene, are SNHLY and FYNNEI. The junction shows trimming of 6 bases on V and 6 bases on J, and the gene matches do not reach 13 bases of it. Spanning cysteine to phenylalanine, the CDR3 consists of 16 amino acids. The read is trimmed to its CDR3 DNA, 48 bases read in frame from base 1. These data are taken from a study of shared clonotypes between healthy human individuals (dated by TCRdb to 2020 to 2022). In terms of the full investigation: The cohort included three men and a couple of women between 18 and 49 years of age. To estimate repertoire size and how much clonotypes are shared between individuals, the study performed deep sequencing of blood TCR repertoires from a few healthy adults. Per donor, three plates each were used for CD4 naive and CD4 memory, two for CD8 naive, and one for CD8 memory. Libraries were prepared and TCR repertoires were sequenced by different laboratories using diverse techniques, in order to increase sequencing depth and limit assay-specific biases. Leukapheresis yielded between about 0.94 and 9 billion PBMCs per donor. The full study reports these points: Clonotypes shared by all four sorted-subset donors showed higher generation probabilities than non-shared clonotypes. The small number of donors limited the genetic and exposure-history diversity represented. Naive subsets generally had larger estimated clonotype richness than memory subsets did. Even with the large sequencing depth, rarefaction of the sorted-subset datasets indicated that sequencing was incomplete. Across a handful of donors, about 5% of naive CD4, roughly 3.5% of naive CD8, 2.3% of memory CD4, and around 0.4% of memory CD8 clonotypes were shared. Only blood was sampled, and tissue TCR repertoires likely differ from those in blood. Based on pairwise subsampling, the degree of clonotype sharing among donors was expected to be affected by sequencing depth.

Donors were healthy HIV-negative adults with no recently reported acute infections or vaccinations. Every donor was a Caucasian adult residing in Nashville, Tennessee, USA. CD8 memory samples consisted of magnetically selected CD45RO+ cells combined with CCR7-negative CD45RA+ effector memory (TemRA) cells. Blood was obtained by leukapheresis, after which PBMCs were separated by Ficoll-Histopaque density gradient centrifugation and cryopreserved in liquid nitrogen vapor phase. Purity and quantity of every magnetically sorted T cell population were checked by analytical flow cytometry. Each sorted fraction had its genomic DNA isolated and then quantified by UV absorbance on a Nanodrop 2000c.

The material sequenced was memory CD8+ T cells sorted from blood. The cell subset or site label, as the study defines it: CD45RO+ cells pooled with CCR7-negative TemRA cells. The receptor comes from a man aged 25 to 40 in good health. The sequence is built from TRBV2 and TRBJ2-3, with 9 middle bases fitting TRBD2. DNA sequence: TGTGCCAGCAGCGCCGGGACTAGCTTCCCAGGGGATACGCAGTATTTT. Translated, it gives CASSAGTSFPGDTQYF. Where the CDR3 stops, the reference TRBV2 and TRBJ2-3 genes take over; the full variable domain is EPEVTQTPSHQVTQMGQEVILRCVPISNHLYFYWYRQILGQKVEFLVSFYNNEISEKSEIFDDQFSVERPDGSNFTLKIRSTKLEDSAMYFCASSAGTSFPGDTQYFGPGTRLTVL.